Shown below are 9 T cell receptor beta chains from a single sample sequenced in a study of response to subunit inactivated influenza vaccine. TCRdb re-derived calls from the RT-PCR reads in MiXCR, one entry per CDR3 protein. The sample lists hundreds of thousands of distinct CDR3 sequences; roughly 14% were seen once. The specimen comprised PBMCs from blood, sampled around two weeks before vaccination. The receptor source for this set is a man between 45 and 60 years old who received an inactivated influenza vaccine.

This clonotype has a single count. The chain recombines TRBV5-1 with TRBJ2-3, with TRBD1 matching 8 bases. The germline V gene has CDR1 SGHRS and CDR2 YFSETQ. This CDR3 region has 17 residues. V shed 4 bases, J shed 4 bases, and the junction held 14 bases outside the gene matches. This CDR3 reads CASSLGSDRGFPDTQYF. As DNA, the CDR3 is TGCGCCAGCAGCCTAGGATCCGACAGGGGTTTTCCAGATACGCAGTATTTT.

The chain couples TRBV11-3 to TRBJ2-2; 9 positions agree with TRBD1. The CDR3 totals 15 residues. With 5 bases clipped from V and 3 bases from J, the junction kept 4 bases outside the gene matches. CDR1 SGHNT and CDR2 YENEEA come from the germline V gene. CDR3 residues: CASSMGQGDTGELFF. Here the CDR3 DNA reads TGTGCCAGCAGCATGGGACAGGGAGACACCGGGGAGCTGTTTTTT.

This sequence joins TRBV7-2 and TRBJ2-5; a possible D gene is TRBD2 (7 bases). Trimming took 5 bases from V and 4 from J, leaving 17 bases between them. The germline V gene has CDR1 SGHTA and CDR2 FQGNSA. This CDR3 has 15 residues. The CDR3 nucleotides are TGTGCCAGCAGCCCCGGGGGGCCAGGGCTAGAGACCCAGTACTTC. It translates to CASSPGGPGLETQYF.

This clonotype was counted at least ten times. The J gene is TRBJ2-1, the V gene TRBV12-3 or TRBV12-4; the match to TRBD2 covers 8 bases. The CDR3 loop spans 16 amino acids. V was clipped by 3 bases and J by 8 bases; unmatched bases: 12. The CDR3 sequence: CASSFLAGRAFDEQFF. For the CDR3, the DNA is TGTGCCAGCAGTTTTCTGGCCGGGAGGGCTTTCGATGAGCAGTTCTTC.

This clonotype was detected only a few times. This chain connects TRBV9 to TRBJ2-1; a weak D match, TRBD2 (6 bases). This CDR3 is built from 13 residues. Trimming took 3 bases from V and 9 from J, leaving 13 bases between them. Looked up from germline, CDR1 is SGDLS and CDR2 is YYNGEE. The CDR3 sequence: CASSGTNVREQFF. The CDR3 DNA is TGTGCCAGCAGCGGGACTAACGTGCGTGAGCAGTTCTTC.

In this sample, this clonotype turned up a few times. CDR3 sequence reads: CASSPMGLGNNEQFF. In DNA form, the CDR3 reads TGCGCCAGCAGCCCAATGGGACTAGGGAACAATGAGCAGTTCTTC. The rearrangement joins TRBV4-1 to TRBJ2-1, with 8 bases matching TRBD2. Germline V CDR1 and CDR2: MGHRA, YSYEKL. The CDR3 covers 15 residues. V was clipped by 4 bases and J by 5 bases; unmatched bases: 7.

This clonotype was observed many times. The chain employs TRBV27 and TRBJ1-1; D perhaps matches TRBD1 (6 bases). Per germline, CDR1 MNHEY and CDR2 SMNVEV (reference sequence). The CDR3 covers 15 residues. Trimming shortened V by 3 bases and J by 0 bases, and 11 bases separated the two germline ends. For the CDR3, the DNA is TGTGCCAGCAGTTTCAGGGGAGGCGTGAACACTGAAGCTTTCTTT. Its translation: CASSFRGGVNTEAFF.

This chain links TRBV5-1 with TRBJ2-5; D might be TRBD2 (6 bases). The V end was cut by 1 base, the J end by 5 bases, with 9 bases between. The CDR3 is made up of 13 amino acids. The germline gives CDR1 SGHRS, CDR2 YFSETQ. The CDR3 bases are TGCGCCAGCAGCTTGAGACTAGGGGAGACCCAGTACTTC. Its protein product is CASSLRLGETQYF.

This clonotype was observed at least ten times. The chain recombines TRBV5-1 with TRBJ2-7; D uncertain. Germline CDR1 and CDR2: SGHRS and YFSETQ. The CDR3 sequence is 15 residues long. V was pared by 2 bases and J by 0 bases, with 12 bases between. CDR3 DNA: TGCGCCAGCAGCTTCCTGACGGATAGCTCCTACGAGCAGTACTTC. It codes for CASSFLTDSSYEQYF. Filled out from reference TRBV5-1 and TRBJ2-7, the complete variable domain reads KAGVTQTPRYLIKTRGQQVTLSCSPISGHRSVSWYQQTPGQGLQFLFEYFSETQRNKGNFPGRFSGRQFSNSRSEMNVSTLELGDSALYLCASSFLTDSSYEQYFGPGTRLTVT.